This passage covers 14 T cell receptor beta chains from one sample sequenced in a study of T cell repertoires in cytomegalovirus infection. One entry per CDR3 protein results from TCRdb running MiXCR on the reads. The repertoire consists of about 320,000 distinct CDR3 sequences, with over 7.5% occurring once and the leading ten covering about 4.5%. The sequenced material came from PBMCs. The receptor source for this set is a human donor in good health (CMV status not recorded). Some clones in this sample may be carry-over from other donors' samples.

Comments on this clonotype: A read error may explain this, as a much larger clone is one base away. This chain uses TRBV12-3 or TRBV12-4 with TRBJ2-6; no clear D gene. The CDR3 runs to 13 residues. Trimming took 6 bases from V and 3 from J, leaving 6 bases between them. The CDR3: CASRGIGANVLTF. CDR3 DNA: TGTGCCAGCAGGGGGATTGGGGCCAACGTCCTGACTTTC.

The V and J genes are TRBV5-1 and TRBJ2-5, with 10 positions matching TRBD2. Germline V CDR1 and CDR2: SGHRS, YFSETQ. The CDR3 runs 15 residues. With V trimmed by 4 bases and J by 2 bases, 5 bases remained unmatched. The CDR3 region is CASSTLAGAQETQYF. The CDR3 DNA reads TGCGCCAGCAGCACTCTAGCGGGGGCGCAAGAGACCCAGTACTTC. The complete variable domain, with remaining parts taken from reference TRBV5-1 and TRBJ2-5, reads KAGVTQTPRYLIKTRGQQVTLSCSPISGHRSVSWYQQTPGQGLQFLFEYFSETQRNKGNFPGRFSGRQFSNSRSEMNVSTLELGDSALYLCASSTLAGAQETQYFGPGTRLLVL.

The rearrangement joins TRBV20-1 to TRBJ1-2; 8 bases are shared with TRBD1. CDR1 is DFQATT and CDR2 is SNEGSKA in the germline V gene (reference sequence). The CDR3 consists of 14 residues. The V gene end was trimmed by 1 base and the J gene end by 6 bases; junction bases not matched to a gene: 7. CDR3 sequence: CSARGTGRQNGYTF. CDR3 nucleotides: TGCAGTGCTAGAGGGACAGGGCGTCAAAATGGCTACACCTTC.

This clonotype was observed at least ten times. This chain links TRBV11-1 with TRBJ2-1; 12 nucleotides match TRBD2. Germline lookup yields CDR1 SGHAT and CDR2 FQDESV (reference sequence). V lost 3 bases and J lost 7; bases outside the gene matches: 10. CDR3 length equals 17 residues. CDR3 sequence (DNA): TGTGCCAGCAGCTTCGGACTAGCGGGGCGGGAAGGGAATGAGCAGTTCTTC. Its protein is CASSFGLAGREGNEQFF. Complete variable domain (other parts from reference TRBV11-1 and TRBJ2-1): EAEVAQSPRYKITEKSQAVAFWCDPISGHATLYWYRQILGQGPELLVQFQDESVVDDSQLPKDRFSAERLKGVDSTLKIQPAELGDSAMYLCASSFGLAGREGNEQFFGPGTRLTVL.

The chain combines TRBV6-1 with TRBJ1-5; 8 bases are shared with TRBD1. The germline V gene encodes CDR1 MNHNS and CDR2 SASEGT. This CDR3 comprises 15 residues. V was pared by 4 bases and J by 7 bases, with 9 bases of the junction left unmatched. The CDR3 coding sequence is TGTGCCAGCAGTGGAGACAGGGGATGGGGCCAGCCCCAGCATTTT. Translation: CASSGDRGWGQPQHF.

The sample holds many counts of this clonotype. The chain is built from TRBV7-2 and TRBJ2-2; the match to TRBD2 covers 11 bases. V trimming: 5 bases; J trimming: 8 bases; junction bases outside the gene matches: 10. The germline CDR1 and CDR2 sequences are SGHTA and FQGNSA. This CDR3 contains 16 residues. This CDR3 reads CASSRMTSGTLGELFF. The CDR3 DNA is TGTGCCAGCAGCCGGATGACTAGCGGGACCTTGGGGGAGCTGTTTTTT. Complete variable domain (other parts from reference TRBV7-2 and TRBJ2-2): GAGVSQSPSNKVTEKGKDVELRCDPISGHTALYWYRQSLGQGLEFLIYFQGNSAPDKSGLPSDRFSAERTGGSVSTLTIQRTQQEDSAVYLCASSRMTSGTLGELFFGEGSRLTVL.

This clonotype showed up many times. The rearrangement joins TRBV4-3 to TRBJ2-3; the match to TRBD2 covers 8 bases. The CDR3 extends over 16 amino acids. The ends lost 2 bases at V and 1 base at J; junction bases unmatched: 5. CDR1 and CDR2 (germline): LGHNA, YSLEER. The CDR3 DNA is TGCGCCAGCAGCCAAAGACCGGGACTAGGCACAGATACGCAGTATTTT. Its protein is CASSQRPGLGTDTQYF.

The sample holds a few counts of this clonotype. Written as DNA, the CDR3 is TGTGCCAGCAGCCTAGCGGGGCTAAATGAGCAGTTCTTC. Protein: CASSLAGLNEQFF. The chain recombines TRBV28 with TRBJ2-1; 9 positions match TRBD2. Losses at the gene ends were 6 bases for V and 7 bases for J; bases not matched to a gene: 4. This CDR3 has 13 residues. Germline-derived CDR1 and CDR2 are MDHEN and SYDVKM.

In its sample, this clonotype was seen many times. The gene calls are TRBV7-2 and TRBJ2-3, with 7 bases lining up with TRBD1. This CDR3 is 14 amino acids long. V lost 5 bases to trimming and J lost 5 bases; unmatched junction nucleotides: 7. CDR1 is SGHTA and CDR2 is FQGNSA in the germline V gene. DNA for the CDR3: TGTGCCAGCAGCCCCGTCCGACAGGGAGATACGCAGTATTTT. Translated: CASSPVRQGDTQYF.

The genes are TRBV6-5 and TRBJ1-1; D possibly corresponds to TRBD1 (6 bases). V was cut by 5 bases and J by 4 bases, with 20 bases left in between. The CDR3 is 16 amino acids. The V gene's germline CDR1 is MNHEY and CDR2 SVGAGI. Here the CDR3 DNA reads TGTGCCAGCAGTAGACGCCCGCGGGGGGCGACCACTGAAGCTTTCTTT. Residues: CASSRRPRGATTEAFF.

The sample holds many counts of this clonotype. The CDR3 loop is CASSLAGTKVMETQYF. In DNA, the CDR3 is TGTGCCAGCAGCTTAGCCGGGACGAAGGTCATGGAGACCCAGTACTTC. The chain has TRBV7-2 and TRBJ2-5; TRBD1 or TRBD2 may be the D gene (5 bases each). CDR3 length equals 16 residues. V lost 0 bases and J lost 5, with 16 bases in between. Germline assignment: CDR1 SGHTA and CDR2 FQGNSA.

V is TRBV19 and J is TRBJ2-1; D remains ambiguous. V was clipped by 1 base and J by 7 bases, with 17 bases between them. This CDR3 spans 16 amino acids. Germline CDR1 reads LNHDA; CDR2 reads SQIVND (reference sequence). The CDR3 DNA reads TGTGCCAGTAGTATAGTGGGGTTGCTATCTGGTAATGAGCAGTTCTTC. Its protein product is CASSIVGLLSGNEQFF.

The table lists this clonotype with many counts. The V call is TRBV7-2, the J call TRBJ1-6; 9 nucleotides agree with TRBD1. This CDR3 comprises 14 residues. The V gene end was trimmed by 4 bases and the J gene end by 9 bases; junction bases not matched to a gene: 4. In germline, CDR1 is SGHTA, CDR2 FQGNSA. Written as DNA, the CDR3 is TGTGCCAGCAGCTGGACAGGGGTCGGTTCACCCCTCCACTTT. This translates into CASSWTGVGSPLHF.

This clonotype was picked up many times. The chain links TRBV28 to TRBJ1-2; the match to TRBD1 covers 9 bases. V lost 4 bases and J lost 4; bases outside the gene matches: 7. There are 15 residues in the CDR3. In germline, CDR1 is MDHEN, CDR2 SYDVKM. The CDR3 protein is CASSSQGAGFYGYTF. DNA for the CDR3: TGTGCCAGCAGTTCACAGGGGGCTGGATTCTATGGCTACACCTTC.